The present T cell receptor beta chain was sequenced within a study of cytomegalovirus exposure and HLA in healthy donors. Study-level findings and limits: Among TCR sequences, most were rare, though some public TCRs appeared in many donors.

The PCR made use of 60 Vbeta and 13 Jbeta primers. Measured with immunoSEQ multiplex PCR; TCRdb has only the in-frame clones, and not every one. This repertoire shows approximately 150,000 clones, about three quarters found once; its top ten account for about 1.7%. The germline CDR1 and CDR2 sequences are LNHDA and SQIVND (reference sequence). This CDR3 comprises 14 residues. The V gene lost 4 bases and the J gene lost 9 bases, with 16 bases spanning the gap. Turning to this clone: Antigen unknown.

This rearrangement joins TRBV19 to TRBJ2-1, with D perhaps matching TRBD1 (6 bases). Sequencing was carried out using PBMCs. The TCR was taken from a female donor in good health and CMV-seronegative. CDR3 region: CASSTTPQGREQFF. As DNA, the CDR3 is TGTGCCAGTAGTACCACCCCACAGGGACGTGAGCAGTTCTTC.